These T cell receptor beta chains were read from a single sample in a study of regulatory T cells in long-lasting Graves disease. TCRdb reprocessed the multiplex PCR reads via MiXCR and lists one record per CDR3 protein. Of around 450,000 distinct CDR3 sequences listed, more than 12% are singletons. These data are also associated with another study on T cells in Graves' hyperthyroidism and ophthalmopathy.

Sequenced material: peripheral blood mononuclear cells (PBMCs), taken at new diagnosis, from a patient treated with antithyroid drugs. The origin of the receptors is a woman in her twenties or thirties with Graves disease. Each CDR3 is given with its conserved first and last residue. D genes are given only for firm matches. Size is omitted from some rows. Given values are once, few, many or a class for expanded clones.

>TRBV5-6|-|-|TRBJ1-2
TGTGCCAGCAGCCTCCAAAACGGGGAGAGAAGCTATGGCTACACCTTC
CASSLQNGERSYGYTF
>TRBV9|-|few|TRBJ1-1
TGTGCCAGCAGCGTAGAGGCGAGCAGGGAAGCTTTCTTT
CASSVEASREAFF
>TRBV9|-|-|TRBJ2-1
TGTGCCAGCAGCTCGCCGGCCGACGTGGGAGTGCTATACGAGCAGTTCTTC
CASSSPADVGVLYEQFF
>TRBV9|-|many|TRBJ2-5
TGTGCCAGCAGCGTAGTAGGGGAGACCCAGTACTTC
CASSVVGETQYF
>TRBV9|TRBD2|few|TRBJ2-3
TGTGCCAGCAGCGTAGCTAGCGGGAGGGGGGCAGATACGCAGTATTTT
CASSVASGRGADTQYF
>TRBV18|TRBD1|many|TRBJ1-1
TGTGCCAGCTCACCAAAGACAGGGAGAGCTGAAGCTTTCTTT
CASSPKTGRAEAFF
>TRBV7-9|TRBD2|many|TRBJ2-1
TGTGCCAGCAGCTTAGATGGACTAGCGGACCACAATGAGCAGTTCTTC
CASSLDGLADHNEQFF
>TRBV28|-|few|TRBJ2-1
TGTGCCAGCAGTCCCCTCGGGTCCTACAATGAGCAGTTCTTC
CASSPLGSYNEQFF
>TRBV29-1|TRBD1|-|TRBJ1-2
TGCAGCGCCCGCACGACAGGGAGTTATGGCTACACCTTC
CSARTTGSYGYTF
>TRBV7-2|-|-|TRBJ1-2
TGCGCCAGCAGCCAGCCCCGACAGCTCCCTAACTATGGCTACACCTTC
CASSQPRQLPNYGYTF
>TRBV4-1|-|-|TRBJ1-5
TGCGCCAGCAGCCAAGTGGTAGGGTTGGGCGATCAGCCCCAGCATTTT
CASSQVVGLGDQPQHF
>TRBV24-1|-|many|TRBJ2-3
TGTGCCACCAGTGATTTGGCGGGCCCCGCATTAGCAGATACGCAGTATTTT
CATSDLAGPALADTQYF
>TRBV4-1|-|many|TRBJ1-5
TGCGCCAGCAGCCAAGCACAAATGCCTAGCAATCAGCCCCAGCATTTT
CASSQAQMPSNQPQHF
>TRBV5-4|-|many|TRBJ2-1
TGTGCCAGCAGCTTGGGGCTCTCGGGACTCGGGGCCTACAATGAGCAGTTCTTC
CASSLGLSGLGAYNEQFF
>TRBV9|-|-|TRBJ1-2
TGTGCCAGCAGCGTCAACAGGGTTTATATGTATGGCTACACCTTC
CASSVNRVYMYGYTF
>TRBV28|TRBD1|-|TRBJ2-1
TGTGCCAGCCAACTACTCGGACAGGGGGCTTCCAATGAGCAGTTCTTC
CASQLLGQGASNEQFF
>TRBV20-1|-|many|TRBJ2-3
TGCAGTGCTAGTCGCGGGACGACAGATACGCAGTATTTT
CSASRGTTDTQYF
>TRBV5-1|-|-|TRBJ2-7
TGCGCCAGCAGCCAAGGACAGTCGCAGTACTTC
CASSQGQSQYF
>TRBV19|TRBD1|once|TRBJ1-6
TGTGCCAGTAGTAGGGGACAGGGGTATTTTTCACCCCTCCACTTT
CASSRGQGYFSPLHF
>TRBV20-1|-|many|TRBJ1-4
TGCAGTGCTCCTGCGTCCACTAATGAAAAACTGTTTTTT
CSAPASTNEKLFF
>TRBV20-1|-|many|TRBJ1-1
TGCAGTGCTTACCAGGGAGGGAGCACTGAAGCTTTCTTT
CSAYQGGSTEAFF
>TRBV24-1|-|-|TRBJ2-5
TGTGCCACCAGTGATTTGCTTGGGCAAGAGACCCAGTACTTC
CATSDLLGQETQYF
>TRBV12-3/TRBV12-4|-|many|TRBJ2-1
TGTGCCAGCAGCAGCTACAATGAGCAGTTCTTC
CASSSYNEQFF
>TRBV13|-|few|TRBJ2-3
TGTGCCAGCAGCTTTTCTTCGGAGCCTACGCAGTATTTT
CASSFSSEPTQYF
>TRBV7-9|TRBD2|-|TRBJ2-5
TGTGCCAGCAGCTCCAAGACTAGCGGGAGTTTCGAGACCCAGTACTTC
CASSSKTSGSFETQYF
>TRBV5-1|-|-|TRBJ1-4
TGCGCCAGCAGCTTGAGTACGGGAGGCACCGAAAAACTGTTTTTT
CASSLSTGGTEKLFF
>TRBV5-6|-|many|TRBJ2-3
TGTGCCAGCAGCCCAGGACAGATTAGCACAGATACGCAGTATTTT
CASSPGQISTDTQYF
>TRBV6-2/TRBV6-3|-|-|TRBJ2-1
TGTGCCAGCAGTTACGAAGAGGGCCGGTATAATGAGCAGTTCTTC
CASSYEEGRYNEQFF
>TRBV11-2|TRBD1|-|TRBJ2-7
TGTGCCAGCAGCTCGGTTTACCGACAGGGGAAGAGGGAGCAGTACTTC
CASSSVYRQGKREQYF
>TRBV15|TRBD2|-|TRBJ2-3
TGTGTCACTGCGACTAGCAGGCCAGATACGCAGTATTTT
CVTATSRPDTQYF
>TRBV2|-|many|TRBJ2-5
TGTGCCAGCAGTTCCGGGACTTTGTCTCAAGAGACCCAGTACTTC
CASSSGTLSQETQYF
>TRBV7-9|TRBD2|few|TRBJ2-5
TGTGCCAGCAGCCTCCCCACTAGCGGGAGGAGAAGGACTGAAGAGACCCAGTACTTC
CASSLPTSGRRRTEETQYF
>TRBV20-1|-|many|TRBJ2-3
TGCAGTGCTAGAGATTTCTGGGATACGCAGTATTTT
CSARDFWDTQYF
>TRBV28|TRBD1|few|TRBJ1-2
TGTGCCAGCAGGAGGGACAGGGTGTATGGCAATAGGGGCTACACCTTC
CASRRDRVYGNRGYTF
>TRBV9|-|-|TRBJ2-3
TGTGCCAGCAGCGCCACGGGGGAGCCGAGCACAGATACGCAGTATTTT
CASSATGEPSTDTQYF
>TRBV18|-|many|TRBJ2-3
TGTGCCAGCTCACCAGTGGAGGGCCCCACAGATACGCAGTATTTT
CASSPVEGPTDTQYF
>TRBV5-1|TRBD2|many|TRBJ2-1
TGCGCCAGCAGCTTGAATAGCGGGAGAGCCAATGAGCAGTTCTTC
CASSLNSGRANEQFF
>TRBV10-1|-|many|TRBJ2-5
TGCGCCAGCAGTGAGTATGGAGGGTCCGACCAAGAGACCCAGTACTTC
CASSEYGGSDQETQYF
>TRBV5-4|TRBD2|few|TRBJ2-7
TGTGCCAGCAGCTCCCCAGGGGGACTAGCTACCTACGAGCAGTACTTC
CASSSPGGLATYEQYF
>TRBV3-1|TRBD1|-|TRBJ2-2
TGTGCCAGCAGCCAGGGGGACAGGGGGCATACCGGGGAGCTGTTTTTT
CASSQGDRGHTGELFF